This T cell receptor beta chain was profiled in a study of T cell changes during pregnancy in multiple sclerosis. The germline gives CDR1 LNHDA, CDR2 SQIVND (reference sequence). The length of the CDR3 is 15 residues. V was cut by 0 bases and J by 4 bases, with 13 bases left in between. The table came from immunoSEQ multiplex PCR; TCRdb's copy has only in-frame clones and leaves some out. This sample has about 38,000 clones, with about 93% found just once. This sample comprised CD4+ T cells from peripheral blood mononuclear cells, obtained in the third trimester of pregnancy. The clonotype was recovered from a female donor in good health, enrolled as a control in a pregnancy study. The genes are TRBV19 and TRBJ2-7; tentative D call: TRBD1 (6 bases). CDR3 bases: TGTGCCAGTAGTATAGATCGGACAAGGGGGTACGAGCAGTACTTC. It encodes CASSIDRTRGYEQYF.